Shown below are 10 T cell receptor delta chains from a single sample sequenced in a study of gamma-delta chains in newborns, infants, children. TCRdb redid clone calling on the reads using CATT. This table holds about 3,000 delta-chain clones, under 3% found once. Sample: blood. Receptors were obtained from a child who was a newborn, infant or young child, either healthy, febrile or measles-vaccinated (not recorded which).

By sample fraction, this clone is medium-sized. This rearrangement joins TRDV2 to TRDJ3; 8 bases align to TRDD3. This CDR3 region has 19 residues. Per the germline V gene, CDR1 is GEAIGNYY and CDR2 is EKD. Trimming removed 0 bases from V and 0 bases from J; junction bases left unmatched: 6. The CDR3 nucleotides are TGTGCCTGTGACACCGTACTGGGGGTAAGCTCCTGGGACACCCGACAGATGTTTTTC. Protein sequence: CACDTVLGVSSWDTRQMFF.

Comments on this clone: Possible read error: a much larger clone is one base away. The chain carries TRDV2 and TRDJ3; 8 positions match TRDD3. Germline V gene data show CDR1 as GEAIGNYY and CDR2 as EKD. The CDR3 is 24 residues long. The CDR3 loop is CACDTVGLQQRDTESSWYTRQMFF. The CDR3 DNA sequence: TGTGCCTGTGACACCGTCGGCCTTCAGCAACGGGATACGGAGAGCTCCTGGTACACCCGACAGATGTTTTTC.

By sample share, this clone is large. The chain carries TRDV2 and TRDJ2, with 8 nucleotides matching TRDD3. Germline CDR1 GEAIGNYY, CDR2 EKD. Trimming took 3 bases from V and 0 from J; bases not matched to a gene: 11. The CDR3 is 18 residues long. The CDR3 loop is CACDSLLGGASLTAQLFF. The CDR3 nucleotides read TGTGCCTGTGACTCCCTACTGGGGGGTGCTTCTTTGACAGCACAACTCTTCTTT.

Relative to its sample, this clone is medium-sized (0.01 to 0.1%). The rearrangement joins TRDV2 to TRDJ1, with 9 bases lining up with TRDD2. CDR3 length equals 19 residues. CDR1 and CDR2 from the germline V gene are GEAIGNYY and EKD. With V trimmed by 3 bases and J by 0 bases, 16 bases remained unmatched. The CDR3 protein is CACDRLLPTSRLDTDKLIF. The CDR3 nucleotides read TGTGCCTGTGACCGCCTCCTTCCTACCTCCCGTCTGGACACCGATAAACTCATCTTT.

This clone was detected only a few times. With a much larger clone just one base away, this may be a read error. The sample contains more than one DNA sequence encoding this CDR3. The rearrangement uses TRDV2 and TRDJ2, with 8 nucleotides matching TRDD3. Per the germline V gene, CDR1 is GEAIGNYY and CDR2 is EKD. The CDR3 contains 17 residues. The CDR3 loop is CACDPVLGGSLTAQLFF. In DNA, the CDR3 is TGTGCCTGTGACCCAGTACTGGGGGGCAGTTTGACAGCACAACTCTTCTTC.

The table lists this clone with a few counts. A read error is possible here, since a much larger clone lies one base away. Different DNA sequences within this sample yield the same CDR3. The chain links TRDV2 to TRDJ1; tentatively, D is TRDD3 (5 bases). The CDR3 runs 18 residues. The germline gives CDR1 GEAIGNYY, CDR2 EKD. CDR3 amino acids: CACDTVGDTHAKTDKLIF. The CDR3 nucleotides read TGTGCCTGCGACACCGTTGGAGATACCCATGCTAAGACCGATAAACTCATCTTT.

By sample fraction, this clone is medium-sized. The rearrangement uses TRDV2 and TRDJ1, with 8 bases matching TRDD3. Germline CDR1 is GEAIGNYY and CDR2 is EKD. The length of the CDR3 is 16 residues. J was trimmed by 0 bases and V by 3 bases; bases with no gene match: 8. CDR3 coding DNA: TGTGCCTGTGACCGACTGGGGGCCTCCAACACCGATAAACTCATCTTT. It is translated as CACDRLGASNTDKLIF.

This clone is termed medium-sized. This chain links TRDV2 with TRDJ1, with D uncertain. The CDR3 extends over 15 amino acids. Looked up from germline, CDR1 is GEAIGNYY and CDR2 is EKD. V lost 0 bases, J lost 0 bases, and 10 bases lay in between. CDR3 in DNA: TGTGCCTGTGACACCGTTGGGAAGTACACCGATAAACTCATCTTT. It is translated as CACDTVGKYTDKLIF.

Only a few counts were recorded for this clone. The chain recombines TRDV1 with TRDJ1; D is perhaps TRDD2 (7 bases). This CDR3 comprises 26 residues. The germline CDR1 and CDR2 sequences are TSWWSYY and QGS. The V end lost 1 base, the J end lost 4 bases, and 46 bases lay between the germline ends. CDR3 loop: CALGEPSWAFLLRDTRFFIFHDKLIF. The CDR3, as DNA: TGTGCTCTTGGGGAACCCAGCTGGGCCTTCCTCCTAAGAGATACGCGCTTTTTCATATTCCACGATAAACTCATCTTT.

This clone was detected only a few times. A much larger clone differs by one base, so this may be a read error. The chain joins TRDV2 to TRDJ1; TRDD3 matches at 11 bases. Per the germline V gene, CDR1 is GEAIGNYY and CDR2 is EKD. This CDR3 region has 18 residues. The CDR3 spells CARDHMLMGDTDTDKLIF. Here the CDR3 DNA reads TGTGCCCGTGACCACATGCTAATGGGGGATACGGACACCGATAAACTCATCTTT.